The 15 T cell receptor beta chains below all came from one sample that was sequenced in a study of blood T cell repertoires in COVID-19. Sequencing used immunoSEQ multiplex PCR; TCRdb keeps in-frame clones, though not all of them. The data show fewer than 300,000 clones, about 89% seen once. The sample comprised peripheral blood. These receptors all come from a woman in her thirties or forties who had recovered from COVID-19.

This chain connects TRBV7-2 to TRBJ2-7; a weak D match, TRBD1 (6 bases). The CDR3 loop spans 13 amino acids. The germline V gene encodes CDR1 SGHTA and CDR2 FQGNSA. Trimming pared 5 bases from V and 1 base from J, leaving 9 bases between. In DNA form, the CDR3 reads TGTGCCAGCAGCCACAGGGAATCCTACGAGCAGTACTTC. Translating it yields CASSHRESYEQYF. The whole variable domain, remainder taken from reference TRBV7-2 and TRBJ2-7, is GAGVSQSPSNKVTEKGKDVELRCDPISGHTALYWYRQSLGQGLEFLIYFQGNSAPDKSGLPSDRFSAERTGGSVSTLTIQRTQQEDSAVYLCASSHRESYEQYFGPGTRLTVT.

The chain employs TRBV9 and TRBJ2-2; TRBD1 aligns across 11 bases. Germline V gene lookup returns CDR1 SGDLS and CDR2 YYNGEE. J lost 6 bases, V lost 4 bases, and 8 bases had no gene match. This CDR3 has 16 amino acids. The CDR3 sequence: CASSPRTGGAPGELFF. The CDR3 bases are TGTGCCAGCAGCCCGCGGACAGGGGGCGCTCCCGGGGAGCTGTTTTTT.

The rearrangement uses TRBV28 and TRBJ1-5, with TRBD1 matching over 8 bases. Trimming took 6 bases from V and 7 from J; bases not matched to a gene: 8. Germline V gives CDR1 MDHEN, CDR2 SYDVKM. This CDR3 has 14 residues. The CDR3 region is CASRGQGAWQPQHF. CDR3 DNA sequence: TGTGCCAGCAGAGGACAGGGAGCATGGCAGCCCCAGCATTTT.

The chain combines TRBV14 with TRBJ1-6; D may be TRBD1 (5 bases). The CDR3 sequence is 16 residues long. Trimming took 0 bases from V and 10 from J, leaving 16 bases between them. Germline V gene sequence: CDR1 SGHDN, CDR2 FVKESK. The CDR3 protein is CASSQDDREGYSPLHF. In DNA form, the CDR3 reads TGTGCCAGCAGCCAAGATGACAGAGAAGGTTACTCACCCCTCCACTTT.

This chain uses TRBV3-1 (or the pseudogene TRBV3-2) with TRBJ1-2, with 7 bases fitting TRBD1. Germline CDR1 is LGHDT and CDR2 is YNNKEL (reference sequence). Trimming cost V 3 bases and J 8 bases; bases outside gene matches: 6. This CDR3 spans 13 amino acids. CDR3 loop: CASSHQDRVGYTF. The CDR3 DNA sequence: TGTGCCAGCAGCCATCAAGACAGGGTCGGCTACACCTTC.

The V call is TRBV2, the J call TRBJ1-3, with D maybe TRBD1 (6 bases). Trimming stripped 0 bases from V and 0 bases from J, with 21 bases between. Germline V gene data show CDR1 as SNHLY and CDR2 as FYNNEI. The CDR3 length is 20 residues. This CDR3 reads CASSEAFRGRMVISGNTIYF. CDR3 DNA: TGTGCCAGCAGTGAAGCGTTCAGGGGCCGCATGGTTATCTCTGGAAACACCATATATTTT.

With respect to this clone: Other DNA variants within this sample encode the same CDR3. The chain employs TRBV5-1 and TRBJ1-1, with a weak D call TRBD1 (6 bases). Trimming left V 3 bases short and J 3 bases short, with 12 bases between. The length of the CDR3 is 14 residues. Germline V CDR1 and CDR2: SGHRS, YFSETQ. The DNA of the CDR3 is TGCGCCAGCAGCTCACAGGGAGGGGACACTGAAGCTTTCTTT. This translates into CASSSQGGDTEAFF.

Concerning this clone itself: The sample carries other DNA sequences with the same CDR3. The gene calls are TRBV5-1 and TRBJ2-5; 15 positions match TRBD2. CDR3 length: 16 residues. V trimming: 4 bases; J trimming: 2 bases; junction bases outside the gene matches: 3. Germline CDR1 reads SGHRS; CDR2 reads YFSETQ. The CDR3 nucleotides read TGCGCCAGCAGCCCAGGACTAGCGGGGGGGCAAGAGACCCAGTACTTC. Encoded protein: CASSPGLAGGQETQYF. The complete variable domain, with remaining parts taken from reference TRBV5-1 and TRBJ2-5, reads KAGVTQTPRYLIKTRGQQVTLSCSPISGHRSVSWYQQTPGQGLQFLFEYFSETQRNKGNFPGRFSGRQFSNSRSEMNVSTLELGDSALYLCASSPGLAGGQETQYFGPGTRLLVL.

This chain links TRBV7-9 with TRBJ2-5; 9 nucleotides align to TRBD2. This CDR3 spans 16 amino acids. The junction had 5 bases not matched to a gene; V was cut back by 3 bases and J by 0 bases. Germline loops: CDR1 SEHNR, CDR2 FQNEAQ (reference sequence). The CDR3 region is CASSFIGGGDQETQYF. The CDR3 DNA follows: TGTGCCAGCAGCTTCATTGGCGGGGGGGACCAAGAGACCCAGTACTTC.

V gene TRBV3-1 (or the pseudogene TRBV3-2) combines with J gene TRBJ1-1, with 7 bases matching TRBD1. Germline V gives CDR1 LGHDT, CDR2 YNNKEL (reference sequence). The V gene end was trimmed by 4 bases and the J gene end by 7 bases; junction bases not matched to a gene: 0. CDR3 length: 11 amino acids. CDR3 amino acids: CASSRDSEAFF. CDR3 nucleotide sequence: TGTGCCAGCAGCCGGGACAGTGAAGCTTTCTTT.

This clone has only one observation. Additional DNA sequences in this sample encode the identical CDR3. The chain carries TRBV3-1 (or the pseudogene TRBV3-2) and TRBJ1-3; a weak D match, TRBD1 (5 bases). Trimming took 2 bases from V and 4 from J, leaving 9 bases between them. The germline V gene encodes CDR1 LGHDT and CDR2 YNNKEL (reference sequence). CDR3 size: 14 residues. CDR3 nucleotide sequence: TGTGCCAGCAGCCAACGGGGGTCGGGAAACACCATATATTTT. Translating gives CASSQRGSGNTIYF.

The V and J genes are TRBV24-1 and TRBJ2-1, with 7 nucleotides matching TRBD1. Trimming cost V 4 bases and J 9 bases; bases outside gene matches: 8. CDR3 length: 14 amino acids. Germline CDR1 reads KGHDR; CDR2 reads SFDVKD. Here the CDR3 reads CATSEVGQAAEQFF. In nucleotides, the CDR3 is TGTGCCACCAGTGAGGTTGGACAGGCCGCTGAGCAGTTCTTC.

The count of this clone is one. The chain recombines TRBV7-6 with TRBJ2-7; 7 bases are shared with TRBD2. Germline-derived CDR1 and CDR2 are SGHVS and FNYEAQ. J was trimmed by 3 bases and V by 10 bases; bases with no gene match: 9. CDR3 size: 13 residues. For the CDR3, the DNA is TGTGCCACCACGGACGGGAGGATCTACGAGCAGTACTTC. Its translation is CATTDGRIYEQYF.

The chain carries TRBV12-3 or TRBV12-4 and TRBJ2-5, with D unresolved. V dropped 3 bases and J dropped 7 bases, with 9 bases sitting between them. The CDR3 consists of 12 residues. For the CDR3, the DNA is TGTGCCAGCAGTTTTTCGTCGGGGACCCAGTACTTC. Protein sequence: CASSFSSGTQYF.

The chain joins TRBV28 to TRBJ2-3; no reliable D call. The germline V gene encodes CDR1 MDHEN and CDR2 SYDVKM. This CDR3 is built from 13 residues. V lost 3 bases and J lost 8, with 12 bases in between. The CDR3 region has the DNA TGTGCCAGCAGTTTCCTGTCAGAGGTTACGCAGTATTTT. As protein: CASSFLSEVTQYF.